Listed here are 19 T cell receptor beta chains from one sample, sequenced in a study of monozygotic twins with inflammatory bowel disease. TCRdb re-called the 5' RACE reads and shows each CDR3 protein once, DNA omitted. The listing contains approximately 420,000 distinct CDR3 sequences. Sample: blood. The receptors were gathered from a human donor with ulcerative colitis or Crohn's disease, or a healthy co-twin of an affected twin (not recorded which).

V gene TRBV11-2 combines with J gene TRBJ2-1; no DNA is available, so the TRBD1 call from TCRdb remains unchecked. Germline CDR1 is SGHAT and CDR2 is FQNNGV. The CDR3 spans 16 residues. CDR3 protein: CASSAPPGNSYNEQFF.

The CDR3 here is CASSQEGPDTQYF. This chain links TRBV4-3 with TRBJ2-3; TCRdb selects TRBD2, and the lack of DNA leaves this call unchecked. The germline V gene has CDR1 LGHNA and CDR2 YSLEER. The CDR3 is 13 amino acids.

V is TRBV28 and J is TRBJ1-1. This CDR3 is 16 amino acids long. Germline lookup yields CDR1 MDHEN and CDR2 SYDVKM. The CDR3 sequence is CASSPQRRESRAEAFF.

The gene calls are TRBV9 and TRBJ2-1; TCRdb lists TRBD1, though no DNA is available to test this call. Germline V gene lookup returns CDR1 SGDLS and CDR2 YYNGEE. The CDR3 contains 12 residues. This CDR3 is CASSARGNEQFF. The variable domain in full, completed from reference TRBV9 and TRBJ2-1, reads DSGVTQTPKHLITATGQRVTLRCSPRSGDLSVYWYQQSLDQGLQFLIQYYNGEERAKGNILERFSAQQFPDLHSELNLSSLELGDSALYFCASSARGNEQFFGPGTRLTVL.

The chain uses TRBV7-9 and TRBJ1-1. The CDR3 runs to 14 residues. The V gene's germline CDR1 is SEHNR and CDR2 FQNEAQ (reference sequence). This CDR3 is CASSPELWGTEAFF.

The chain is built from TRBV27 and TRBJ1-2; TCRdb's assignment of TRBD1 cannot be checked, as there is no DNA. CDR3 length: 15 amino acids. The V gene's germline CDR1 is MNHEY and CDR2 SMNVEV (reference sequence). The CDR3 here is CASSVRAEGAYGYTF.

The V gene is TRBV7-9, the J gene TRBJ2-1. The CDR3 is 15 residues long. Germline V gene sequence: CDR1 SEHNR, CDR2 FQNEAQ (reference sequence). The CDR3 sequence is CASSPSGRYYNEQFF.

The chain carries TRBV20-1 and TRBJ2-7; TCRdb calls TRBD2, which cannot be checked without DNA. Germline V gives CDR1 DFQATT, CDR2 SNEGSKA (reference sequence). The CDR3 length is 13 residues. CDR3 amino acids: CSAIDRPDYEQYF.

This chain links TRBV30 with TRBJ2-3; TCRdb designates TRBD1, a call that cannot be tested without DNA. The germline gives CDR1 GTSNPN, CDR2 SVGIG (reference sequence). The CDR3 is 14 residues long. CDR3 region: CAWSPLALGDTQYF.

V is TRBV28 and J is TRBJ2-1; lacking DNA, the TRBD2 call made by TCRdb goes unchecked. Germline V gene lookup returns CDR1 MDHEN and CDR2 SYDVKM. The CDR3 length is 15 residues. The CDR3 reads CASSLGGESYNEQFF.

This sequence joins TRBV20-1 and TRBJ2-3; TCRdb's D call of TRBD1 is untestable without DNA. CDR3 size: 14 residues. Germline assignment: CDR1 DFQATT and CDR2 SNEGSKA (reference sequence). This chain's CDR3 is CSARGDRFTDTQYF.

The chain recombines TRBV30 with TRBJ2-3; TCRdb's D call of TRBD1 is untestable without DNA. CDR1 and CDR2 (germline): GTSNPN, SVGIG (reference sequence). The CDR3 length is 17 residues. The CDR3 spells CAWTPGGTSFSADTQYF.

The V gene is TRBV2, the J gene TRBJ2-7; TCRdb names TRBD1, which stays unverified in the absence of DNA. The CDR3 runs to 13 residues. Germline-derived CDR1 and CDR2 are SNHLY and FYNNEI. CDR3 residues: CASSRQAVGEQYF.

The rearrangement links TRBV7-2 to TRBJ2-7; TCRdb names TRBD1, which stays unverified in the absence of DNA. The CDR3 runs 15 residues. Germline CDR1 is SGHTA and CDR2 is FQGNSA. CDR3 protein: CASSFIVAGPYEQYF.

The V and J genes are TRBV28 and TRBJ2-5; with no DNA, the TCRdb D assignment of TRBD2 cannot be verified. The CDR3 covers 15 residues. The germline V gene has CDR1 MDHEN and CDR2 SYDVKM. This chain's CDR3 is CASSPPTALQETQYF. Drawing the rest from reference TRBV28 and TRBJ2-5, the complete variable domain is DVKVTQSSRYLVKRTGEKVFLECVQDMDHENMFWYRQDPGLGLRLIYFSYDVKMKEKGDIPEGYSVSREKKERFSLILESASTNQTSMYLCASSPPTALQETQYFGPGTRLLVL.

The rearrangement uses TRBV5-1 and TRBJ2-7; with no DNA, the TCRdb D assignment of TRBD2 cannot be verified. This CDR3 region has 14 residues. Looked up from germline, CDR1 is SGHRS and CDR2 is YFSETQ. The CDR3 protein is CASSTGGQGREQYF.

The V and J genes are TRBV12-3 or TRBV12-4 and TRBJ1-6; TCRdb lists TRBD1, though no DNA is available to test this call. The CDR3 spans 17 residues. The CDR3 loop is CASSWGPGTRVNSPLHF.

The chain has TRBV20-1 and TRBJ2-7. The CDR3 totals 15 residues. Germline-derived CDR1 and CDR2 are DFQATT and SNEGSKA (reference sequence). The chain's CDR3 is CSANTLLSSSYEQYF.

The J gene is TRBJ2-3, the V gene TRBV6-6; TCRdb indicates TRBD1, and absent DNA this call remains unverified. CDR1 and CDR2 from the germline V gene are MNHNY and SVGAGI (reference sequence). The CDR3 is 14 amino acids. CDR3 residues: CASRPGQSTDTQYF.